This is a list of T cell receptor beta chains from one sample in a study of technical replicates of blood from a handful of donors. Generated by immunoSEQ multiplex PCR, the TCRdb table keeps only in-frame clones and is missing some. The sample holds more than 90,000 clones, around 95% seen once. Source material: T cells isolated from PBMCs. The receptor source for this set is a human donor in good health. CDR3s include the opening cysteine and the closing phenylalanine or tryptophan. A D gene is named only where the DNA matches it firmly. Size is omitted from some rows. Given values are once, few, many or a class for expanded clones.

TRBJ2-7,NA,TRBD2,TRBV7-9,TGTGCCAGCACACCCTGGGGATCGGCGGGAGTTAGGTACGAGCAGTACTTC,CASTPWGSAGVRYEQYF
TRBJ1-1,few,NA,TRBV19,TGTGCCAGTAGCGACAGGAACACTGAAGCTTTCTTT,CASSDRNTEAFF
TRBJ2-2,NA,NA,TRBV28,TGTGCCGGCGGCACCGGGGAGCTGTTTTTT,CAGGTGELFF
TRBJ2-7,once,NA,TRBV27,TGTGCCAGCAGTTTTAAAGGAGGTCCCTACGAGCAGTACTTC,CASSFKGGPYEQYF
TRBJ2-7,NA,TRBD1,TRBV6-6,TGTGCCAGCAGTTCCCTCGGACAGGAAAGCTCCTACGAGCAGTACTTC,CASSSLGQESSYEQYF
TRBJ1-1,NA,NA,TRBV18,TGTGCCAGCTCCCCAAATTTAGATATGAACACTGAAGCTTTCTTT,CASSPNLDMNTEAFF
TRBJ2-7,few,TRBD2,TRBV6-6,TGTGCCAGCAGCCTACTAGCGGAGACCTACGAGCAGTACTTC,CASSLLAETYEQYF
TRBJ2-2,once,NA,TRBV30,TGTGCCTGGAGTGATACGGGGAACGGGGAGCTGTTTTTT,CAWSDTGNGELFF
TRBJ2-2,NA,NA,TRBV9,TGTGCCAGCAGCGTAGGACTCCCCAACACCGGGGAGCTGTTTTTT,CASSVGLPNTGELFF
TRBJ2-7,few,TRBD1,TRBV6-6,TGTGCCAGCAAGGCCGGACAGGGGGCCTACGAGCAGTACTTC,CASKAGQGAYEQYF
TRBJ2-3,NA,TRBD2,TRBV5-4,TGTGCCAGCAGCTTGCAAACGGGAGGGAGCTGGGATACGCAGTATTTT,CASSLQTGGSWDTQYF
TRBJ1-2,NA,TRBD1,TRBV27,TGTGCCAGCAGTTTACAACCTACAGGGGGCCATGGCTACACCTTC,CASSLQPTGGHGYTF
TRBJ1-2,NA,TRBD1,TRBV19,TGTGCCAGTAGTATTTTTGGGTTAGACAGGGTCTATGGCTACACCTTC,CASSIFGLDRVYGYTF
TRBJ2-1,NA,TRBD2,TRBV7-6,TGTGCCAGCAGCCTTGGCGGGAGTACTGGTGAGCAGTTCTTC,CASSLGGSTGEQFF
TRBJ2-7,NA,TRBD2,TRBV2,TGTGCCAGCAGTTTTCCCGCGGGGGGAGCCTACGAGCAGTACTTC,CASSFPAGGAYEQYF
TRBJ1-2,NA,NA,TRBV19,TGTGCCAGTAGTACCCAGGACAGACTTAACTATGGCTACACCTTC,CASSTQDRLNYGYTF
TRBJ2-3,NA,NA,TRBV5-1,TGCGCCAGCAGCGCCCAAGACACCTTGGTAACAGATACGCAGTATTTT,CASSAQDTLVTDTQYF
TRBJ2-7,NA,NA,TRBV21-1,TGTGCCAGCAGCAAACACGAGCGGGAGGACTCCTACGAGCAGTACTTC,CASSKHEREDSYEQYF
TRBJ2-1,NA,NA,TRBV19,TGTGCCAGTAGTATACTCGGGGGATTTCATGAGCAGTTCTTC,CASSILGGFHEQFF
TRBJ1-1,NA,TRBD1,TRBV30,TGTGCCTGGGTGACGGGACAGTCCCTAGAAGCTTTCTTT,CAWVTGQSLEAFF
TRBJ2-5,NA,NA,TRBV20-1,TGCAGTGCTAGTCACTATGAGACCCAGTACTTC,CSASHYETQYF
TRBJ1-4,once,TRBD1,TRBV28,TGTGCCAGCAGTCACAGGGGGTTAGAACTGTTTTTT,CASSHRGLELFF
TRBJ2-7,NA,NA,TRBV5-6,TGTGCCAGCAGCCTCACCGTGAGCGGTTCCTACGAGCAGTACTTC,CASSLTVSGSYEQYF
TRBJ2-2,once,NA,TRBV25-1,TGTGCCAGCATACGGGAAACCGGGGAGCTGTTTTTT,CASIRETGELFF
TRBJ2-1,NA,NA,TRBV6-4,TGTGCCAGCAGTGACTCCGAGGAACACAATGAGCAGTTCTTC,CASSDSEEHNEQFF
TRBJ2-3,NA,NA,TRBV2,TGTGCCAGTGAGTGGACTAGCACAGATACGCAGTATTTT,CASEWTSTDTQYF
TRBJ1-2,NA,TRBD1,TRBV5-6,TGTGCCAGCAGCCCGGAGGGGACAGGGGGCTTCTTTAACTATGGCTACACCTTC,CASSPEGTGGFFNYGYTF
TRBJ2-7,NA,TRBD1,TRBV11-2,TGTGCCAGCAGCTCGATTAGACGGGACAGGGGGTACGAGCAGTACTTC,CASSSIRRDRGYEQYF
TRBJ1-3,NA,NA,TRBV9,TGTGCCAGCAGCGTCGACGGAGGCCCTGGAAACACCATATATTTT,CASSVDGGPGNTIYF
TRBJ1-2,NA,NA,TRBV2,TGTGCCAGCAGTGAACTCTATGGCTACACCTTC,CASSELYGYTF
TRBJ2-3,NA,TRBD2,TRBV7-9,TGTGCCAGCAGGGGACTAGCGGGAGTTAAGGATACGCAGTATTTT,CASRGLAGVKDTQYF
TRBJ2-7,NA,TRBD2,TRBV27,TGTGCCAGCAGTCTCGGGACTAGCGGGAGCGAGCAGTACTTC,CASSLGTSGSEQYF
TRBJ1-3,NA,NA,TRBV7-9,TGTGCCAGCAGCTTAGGGGAGCACACCATATATTTT,CASSLGEHTIYF
TRBJ2-7,NA,TRBD1,TRBV7-2,TGTGCCAGCAGCCCCGAGGCGGGACAGGACTACGAGCAGTACTTC,CASSPEAGQDYEQYF
TRBJ2-7,few,TRBD2,TRBV2,TGTGCCAGCAGGATTACTAGCGGTCCTTCCTACGAGCAGTACTTC,CASRITSGPSYEQYF
TRBJ1-5,NA,NA,TRBV30,TGTGCCTGGAGTATCGGACTAAGGAATCAGCCCCAGCATTTT,CAWSIGLRNQPQHF
TRBJ1-5,NA,NA,TRBV5-6,TGTGCCAGCAGCAAAACAGGGCTTCAGCCCCAGCATTTT,CASSKTGLQPQHF
TRBJ2-7,once,TRBD2,TRBV7-9,TGTGCCAGCAGCCGGACTAGCGGATACTACGAGCAGTACTTC,CASSRTSGYYEQYF
TRBJ1-1,NA,NA,TRBV15,TGTGCCACCACCGACGGTAGCAGGGTCTTAGTTAGGACTGAAGCTTTCTTT,CATTDGSRVLVRTEAFF
TRBJ1-4,few,TRBD1,TRBV9,TGTGCCAGCAGCGCCAGGGGGAAGGGGACTAATGAAAAACTGTTTTTT,CASSARGKGTNEKLFF
TRBJ1-2,NA,NA,TRBV30,TGTGCCTGGAGTGTGCCAGGGGAGTGGGCAAGTTATGGCTACACCTTC,CAWSVPGEWASYGYTF
TRBJ2-5,NA,NA,TRBV5-4,TGTGCCAGCAGCTTGGATACAAATGTTTGGGAGACCCAGTACTTC,CASSLDTNVWETQYF
TRBJ2-1,NA,NA,TRBV18,TGTGCCAGCTCACCCAGGGTATCCCTCCGAGACAATGAGCAGTTCTTC,CASSPRVSLRDNEQFF
TRBJ2-3,NA,NA,TRBV19,TGTGCCAGTAGTATAGGACTAGATACGCAGTATTTT,CASSIGLDTQYF
TRBJ2-1,NA,TRBD2,TRBV7-9,TGTGCCAGCAGCTCGTTAGCGGGCCCCTACAATGAGCAGTTCTTC,CASSSLAGPYNEQFF